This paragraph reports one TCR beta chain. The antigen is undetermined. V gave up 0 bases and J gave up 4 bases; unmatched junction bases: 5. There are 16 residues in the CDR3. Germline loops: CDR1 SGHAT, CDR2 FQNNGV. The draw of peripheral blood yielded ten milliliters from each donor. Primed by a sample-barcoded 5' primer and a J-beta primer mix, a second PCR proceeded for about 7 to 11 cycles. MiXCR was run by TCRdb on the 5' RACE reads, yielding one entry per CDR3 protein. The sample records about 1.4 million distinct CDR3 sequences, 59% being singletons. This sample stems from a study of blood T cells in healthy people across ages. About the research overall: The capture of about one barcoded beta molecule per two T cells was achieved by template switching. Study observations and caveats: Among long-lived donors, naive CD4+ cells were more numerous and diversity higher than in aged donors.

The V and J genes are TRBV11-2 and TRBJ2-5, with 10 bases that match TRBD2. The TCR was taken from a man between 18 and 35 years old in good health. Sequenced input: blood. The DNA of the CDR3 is TGTGCCAGCAGCTTAGAGGTACTAGCGGGATTAGAGACCCAGTACTTC. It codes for CASSLEVLAGLETQYF.